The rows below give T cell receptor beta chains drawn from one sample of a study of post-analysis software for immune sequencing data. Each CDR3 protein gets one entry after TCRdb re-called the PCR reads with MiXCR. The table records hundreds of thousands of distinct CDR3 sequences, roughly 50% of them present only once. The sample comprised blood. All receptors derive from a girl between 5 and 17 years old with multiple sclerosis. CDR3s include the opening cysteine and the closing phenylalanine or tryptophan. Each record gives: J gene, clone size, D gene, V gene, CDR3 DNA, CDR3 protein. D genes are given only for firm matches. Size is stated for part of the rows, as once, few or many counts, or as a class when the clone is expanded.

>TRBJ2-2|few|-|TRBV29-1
TGCAGCGGAGGCACAACACGGGGCGAGCTGTTTTTT
CSGGTTRGELFF
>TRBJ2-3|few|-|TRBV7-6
TGTGCCAGCAGCTTAGCTCCGGGGAAAACAGATACGCAGTATTTT
CASSLAPGKTDTQYF
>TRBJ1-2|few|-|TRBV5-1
TGCGCCAGCTTTTCCCTACAGGGACCCCTCTATGGCTACACCTTC
CASFSLQGPLYGYTF
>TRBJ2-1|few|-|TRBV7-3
TGTGCCAGCAGCTTTGGCGGCGCCTTATACAATGAGCAGTTCTTC
CASSFGGALYNEQFF
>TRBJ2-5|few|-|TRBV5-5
TGTGCCAGCAGCTTGGGGTTGACAGGACCACAAGAGACCCAGTACTTC
CASSLGLTGPQETQYF
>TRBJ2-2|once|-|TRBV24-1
TGTGCCACCAGTGACAGTCCGGGCGGGCTGGGCACCGGGGAGCTGTTTTTT
CATSDSPGGLGTGELFF
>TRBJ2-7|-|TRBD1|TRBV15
TGTGCCACCAGCAGAGACGAGGGACAGGGATCCCGCGAGCAGTACTTC
CATSRDEGQGSREQYF
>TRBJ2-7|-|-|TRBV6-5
TGTGCCAGCAGTTCACTTACCCGTAACAGAGACCCCTACGAGCAGTACTTC
CASSSLTRNRDPYEQYF
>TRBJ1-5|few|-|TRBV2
TGTGCCAGCAGTGTGTCGGGTAGCAATCAGCCCCAGCATTTT
CASSVSGSNQPQHF
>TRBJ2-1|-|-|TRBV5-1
TGCGCCAGCAGCTTGGCCACCGGGACAGAGCAGTTCTTC
CASSLATGTEQFF
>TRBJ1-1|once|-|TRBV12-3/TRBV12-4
TGTGCCAGCAGTTTAAGCAGAGTGAACACTGAAGCTTTCTTT
CASSLSRVNTEAFF